The 17 T cell receptor beta chains listed next were all sequenced from one sample in a study of preoperative IRX-2 immunotherapy in early breast cancer. Sequenced by immunoSEQ multiplex PCR; TCRdb stores in-frame clones only, minus some. Of roughly 34,000 clones listed, over 85% are singletons. Described treatment: preoperative locoregional IRX-2 cytokine immunotherapy. The sequences come from tumor tissue, collected after IRX-2 immunotherapy. The receptors here all came from a human donor with breast cancer.

The chain couples TRBV28 to TRBJ2-1, with a tentative D call TRBD2 (5 bases). The CDR3 extends over 15 amino acids. Germline loops: CDR1 MDHEN, CDR2 SYDVKM. Trimming pared 6 bases from V and 4 bases from J, leaving 16 bases between. The CDR3 bases are TGTGCCAGCAGATTCGACTCGGGGAATTACAATGAGCAGTTCTTC. As protein: CASRFDSGNYNEQFF.

The rearrangement links TRBV5-1 to TRBJ2-1; a possible D gene is TRBD1 (6 bases). From germline, CDR1 is SGHRS and CDR2 YFSETQ. The CDR3 is 14 residues long. The V gene lost 2 bases and the J gene lost 5 bases, with 11 bases spanning the gap. The CDR3 nucleotides read TGCGCCAGCAGCTTTGGACAGCCCCACAATGAGCAGTTCTTC. Protein sequence: CASSFGQPHNEQFF.

The gene calls are TRBV5-3 and TRBJ1-3, with 7 positions matching TRBD1. Being an ORF, TRBV5-3 has a function that is uncertain. J was trimmed by 0 bases and V by 0 bases; bases with no gene match: 3. The CDR3 sequence is 16 residues long. The CDR3 sequence: CARSLAGQLSGNTIYF. CDR3 in DNA: TGTGCCAGAAGCTTGGCGGGACAGCTCTCTGGAAACACCATATATTTT.

The table lists this clone with a count of one. V is TRBV6-8 and J is TRBJ2-5; 7 bases fit TRBD1. Germline loops: CDR1 MNHGY, CDR2 SAAAGT. The CDR3 covers 15 residues. V dropped 6 bases and J dropped 2; count of bases not matched to a gene: 9. The CDR3 loop reads CASSRRGTVQETQYF. The CDR3 nucleotides read TGTGCCAGCAGCCGACGAGGGACAGTACAAGAGACCCAGTACTTC.

This clone came up once. The chain joins TRBV11-3 to TRBJ1-1; unclear D gene. Trimming shortened V by 5 bases and J by 6 bases, and 19 bases separated the two germline ends. This CDR3 contains 15 residues. The germline V gene has CDR1 SGHNT and CDR2 YENEEA. The CDR3 nucleotides are TGTGCCAGCAGCATCCTACGGGCAGGCGAGGCTGAAGCTTTCTTT. It is translated as CASSILRAGEAEAFF. Combining the CDR3 with reference TRBV11-3 and TRBJ1-1 gives the whole variable domain EAGVVQSPRYKIIEKKQPVAFWCNPISGHNTLYWYLQNLGQGPELLIRYENEEAVDDSQLPKDRFSAERLKGVDSTLKIQPAELGDSAVYLCASSILRAGEAEAFFGQGTRLTVV.

The chain is built from TRBV18 and TRBJ2-7; D gene ambiguous. Trimming took 1 base from V and 6 from J, leaving 13 bases between them. CDR1 and CDR2 from the germline V gene are KGHSH and LQKENI. The CDR3 extends over 14 amino acids. The CDR3 protein is CASSPRLTSSEQYF. The DNA for the CDR3 is TGTGCCAGCTCACCACGACTGACATCATCCGAGCAGTACTTC. The full variable domain, rest sourced from reference TRBV18 and TRBJ2-7, is NAGVMQNPRHLVRRRGQEARLRCSPMKGHSHVYWYRQLPEEGLKFMVYLQKENIIDESGMPKERFSAEFPKEGPSILRIQQVVRGDSAAYFCASSPRLTSSEQYFGPGTRLTVT.

The genes are TRBV10-3 and TRBJ1-2; the D is unclear. The length of the CDR3 is 13 residues. Germline V gives CDR1 ENHRY, CDR2 SYGVKD. V lost 2 bases to trimming and J lost 0 bases, with 4 bases between them. CDR3 region: CAISEGANYGYTF. In DNA form, the CDR3 reads TGTGCCATCAGTGAGGGCGCTAACTATGGCTACACCTTC.

This chain uses TRBV6-8 with TRBJ1-2; D call uncertain. The V gene lost 2 bases and the J gene lost 7 bases, with 11 bases spanning the gap. CDR3 length: 13 residues. Germline loops: CDR1 MNHGY, CDR2 SAAAGT. The CDR3 nucleotides are TGTGCCAGCAGTTACGCAACGGCGGGTGGCTACACCTTC. It yields the protein CASSYATAGGYTF.

J is TRBJ2-5 and V is TRBV11-3; either TRBD1 or TRBD2 may supply D (6 bases each). The ends were cut back, 3 bases at V and 4 bases at J, with 12 bases in the middle. The CDR3 extends over 14 amino acids. Looked up from germline, CDR1 is SGHNT and CDR2 is YENEEA. DNA of the CDR3: TGTGCCAGCAGCTTGTTCGGGGGCGGAGAGACCCAGTACTTC. This sequence encodes CASSLFGGGETQYF.

This chain uses TRBV2 with TRBJ2-2; D assignment may be TRBD1 or TRBD2 (5 bases each). Looked up from germline, CDR1 is SNHLY and CDR2 is FYNNEI. Trimming removed 8 bases from V and 3 bases from J, with 10 bases in between. This CDR3 has 13 residues. The CDR3 reads CASWLGDTGELFF. The CDR3 DNA reads TGTGCCAGCTGGCTGGGGGACACCGGGGAGCTGTTTTTT.

The V gene is TRBV6-8, the J gene TRBJ2-7, with 11 bases aligning to TRBD1. Trimming cost V 2 bases and J 3 bases; bases outside gene matches: 0. Per the germline V gene, CDR1 is MNHGY and CDR2 is SAAAGT. There are 14 residues in the CDR3. CDR3 coding DNA: TGTGCCAGCAGTTACGGGACAGGGGGCTACGAGCAGTACGTC. It codes for CASSYGTGGYEQYV.

The chain employs TRBV14 and TRBJ2-2; 7 bases are shared with TRBD1. The CDR3 is 16 amino acids. V shed 3 bases and J 3 bases; nucleotides not matched to a gene: 7. Germline CDR1 reads SGHDN; CDR2 reads FVKESK. The CDR3: CASSQRDSLHTGELFF. The CDR3 DNA reads TGTGCCAGCAGCCAGAGGGACAGCCTACACACCGGGGAGCTGTTTTTT.

V usage is TRBV11-3 and J usage is TRBJ1-1; perhaps TRBD1 as D (5 bases). Looked up from germline, CDR1 is SGHNT and CDR2 is YENEEA. This CDR3 is 14 amino acids long. Trimming cost V 6 bases and J 0 bases, with 11 bases left between them. CDR3: CASRAGSVNTEAFF. CDR3 coding DNA: TGTGCCAGCAGAGCAGGGTCGGTGAACACTGAAGCTTTCTTT.

The chain is built from TRBV6-8 and TRBJ1-5; D gene ambiguous. Germline CDR1 reads MNHGY; CDR2 reads SAAAGT. This CDR3 contains 14 residues. V lost 7 bases and J 4 bases, leaving 14 bases between the germline ends. Here the CDR3 reads CASNPDLINQPQHF. As DNA, the CDR3 is TGTGCCAGCAACCCAGACTTAATTAATCAGCCCCAGCATTTT.

The chain employs TRBV22-1 and TRBJ1-5. TRBV22-1 is tagged as a pseudogene. The CDR3 runs to 12 residues. CDR3 amino acids: CASGPLNQPQHF. The CDR3 DNA reads TGTGCCAGCGGCCCACTGAATCAGCCCCAGCATTTT.

V and J are TRBV19 and TRBJ2-1; 14 bases align to TRBD2. This CDR3 spans 18 amino acids. The V segment lost 1 base and the J segment 1 base; nucleotides outside the gene matches: 3. CDR1 LNHDA and CDR2 SQIVND come from the germline V gene (reference sequence). The CDR3 nucleotides read TGTGCCAGTAGTATAGCTCGGACTAGCGGGAGGTCCTACAATGAGCAGTTCTTC. Amino acid sequence: CASSIARTSGRSYNEQFF.

The chain is built from TRBV18 and TRBJ2-7, with D hard to call. Germline V gene sequence: CDR1 KGHSH, CDR2 LQKENI. CDR3 length equals 12 residues. The germline V and J ends were trimmed by 2 bases and 4 bases, with 6 bases remaining between them. CDR3 sequence reads: CASSPSPYEQYF. CDR3 DNA: TGTGCCAGCTCACCAAGCCCGTACGAGCAGTACTTC.